The present TCR beta chain was sequenced within a study of blood T cell repertoires in COVID-19. As for the study in general: Specimens from acute and convalescent COVID-19 originated in the United States, Italy and Spain.

Trimming took off 3 bases at V and 0 bases at J, with 15 bases between the two ends. Germline V gives CDR1 MDHEN, CDR2 SYDVKM. The CDR3 contains 16 residues. Some clones are missing from TCRdb's copy, which holds only in-frame ones; the method was immunoSEQ multiplex PCR. Found here are around 99,000 clones, 84% of them singletons; the top ten hold 6.5% to 10%. The chain is built from TRBV28 and TRBJ2-7; a weak D match, TRBD2 (5 bases). The TCR comes from an elderly woman with active or convalescent COVID-19. Input material: peripheral blood. CDR3 nucleotide sequence: TGTGCCAGCAGTTTCTCTCTCATCGGACTCTCCTACGAGCAGTACTTC. Residues: CASSFSLIGLSYEQYF.